This T cell receptor (beta chain) was sequenced for a study of cytomegalovirus exposure and HLA in healthy donors. Profiling relied on immunoSEQ multiplex PCR, and the TCRdb table lists in-frame clones only, not all of them. Among about 110,000 clones listed, about 88% were seen once. About this clone: Its target is unknown.

Whole-study findings and limits: Reported performance of the classifier showed diagnosis of cytomegalovirus status with high specificity and sensitivity. There were 160 or so TCR beta chains listed as cytomegalovirus-associated.

What was sequenced was PBMCs. The source of this sequence is a woman in her late teens or twenties in good health and CMV-seropositive.

The DNA for the CDR3 is TGTGCCAGTAGTATCAGCGGGGGGCTTGAGGGTTGGGAGACCCAGTACTTC. It codes for CASSISGGLEGWETQYF. This chain connects TRBV19 to TRBJ2-5; the match to TRBD2 covers 9 bases. CDR1 is LNHDA and CDR2 is SQIVND in the germline V gene (reference sequence). The V and J ends lost 3 bases and 5 bases, in that order; junction bases with no gene match: 13. CDR3 length: 17 amino acids.